The rows below give T cell receptor beta chains drawn from one sample of a study of blood T cell repertoires in COVID-19. Method: immunoSEQ multiplex PCR; TCRdb's copy keeps in-frame clones and lacks some. The sample holds approximately 240,000 clones; under 85% are singletons and the top ten take 5.5%. The specimen was peripheral blood. The receptor source for this set is a human donor in a cohort sampled during active COVID-19. Each CDR3 is given with its conserved first and last residue. The D gene is left open where the match is weak. For some rows the clone size is stated as once, few or many, or as a class when expanded; others skip it.

j_call v_call clone_size d_call cdr3_nt cdr3_aa
TRBJ2-7 TRBV23-1 . TRBD1 TGCGCCAGCAGTCAGCCCAAATCCCCTCAGGGGGCTTTCTTCGAGCAGTACTTC CASSQPKSPQGAFFEQYF
TRBJ2-1 TRBV7-2 . TRBD2 TGTGCCAGCAGCCTTGGACTAGCGTCCAATGAGCAGTTCTTC CASSLGLASNEQFF
TRBJ1-6 TRBV28 few TRBD1 TGTGCCAGCAGTTTAGCGACAGGGGCGAATAATTCACCCCTCCACTTT CASSLATGANNSPLHF
TRBJ2-5 TRBV29-1 once TRBD1 TGCAGCGTTGTTCATGGACAGGGAACGGAGACCCAGTACTTC CSVVHGQGTETQYF
TRBJ2-2 TRBV9 few . TGTGCCAGCAGCGTAGGGGCCGGCGCCGGGGAGCTGTTTTTT CASSVGAGAGELFF
TRBJ2-1 TRBV6-5 few TRBD1 TGTGCCAGCAGATCGACGACAGGGGCCGGCAATGAGCAGTTCTTC CASRSTTGAGNEQFF
TRBJ1-5 TRBV5-8 . . TGTGCCAGCAGCTTGCCCTCACTTTATCAGCCCCAGCATTTT CASSLPSLYQPQHF
TRBJ2-5 TRBV9 . TRBD2 TGTGCCAGCAGCCCCAAGTGGGGACTAGCGGCCGCCGAGACCCAGTACTTC CASSPKWGLAAAETQYF
TRBJ1-2 TRBV30 . . TGTGCCTGGATGAGAAGTTCCGCCTCATATGGCTACACCTTC CAWMRSSASYGYTF
TRBJ2-1 TRBV27 . TRBD2 TGTGCCAGCAGCCCAAGGGCAGCGGGAGGGTCCAATGAGCAGTTCTTC CASSPRAAGGSNEQFF
TRBJ1-2 TRBV30 . TRBD1 TGTGCCTGGAGTTCCCCGGGACAGGGGACCTATGGCTACACCTTC CAWSSPGQGTYGYTF
TRBJ2-2 TRBV27 . TRBD2 TGTGCCAGCAGTCCGCGGGGGGCTTCGTATTACACCGGGGAGCTGTTTTTT CASSPRGASYYTGELFF
TRBJ2-7 TRBV5-4 . TRBD2 TGTGCCAGCAGCTTGGGCGGGAGGGATTCCTACGAGCAGTACTTC CASSLGGRDSYEQYF
TRBJ1-1 TRBV19 . TRBD1 TGTGCCAGTAGTGTGACAGGGCGCACTGAAGCTTTCTTT CASSVTGRTEAFF
TRBJ2-7 TRBV28 many TRBD1 TGTGCCAGCAGACCCGGGACAGTGCTTTACGAGCAGTACTTC CASRPGTVLYEQYF
TRBJ2-5 TRBV2 . . TGTGCCGGCCAGTCAGGGTCGGAGACCCAGTACTTC CAGQSGSETQYF
TRBJ1-1 TRBV12-2 . . TGTGCAAGTCGCTTAGGCCCGGGGGGCGTAGTGATTCACACTGAAGCTTTCTTT CASRLGPGGVVIHTEAFF
TRBJ2-3 TRBV10-3 . TRBD1 TGTGCCATCAGTGAGTCAACCGGACAGGGAATGATGACAGATACGCAGTATTTT CAISESTGQGMMTDTQYF
TRBJ2-7 TRBV19 . TRBD1 TGTGCCAGTAGTGGACAGGGGTATCGTGGCGAGCAGTACTTC CASSGQGYRGEQYF
TRBJ1-6 TRBV19 . . TGTGCCAGTAGTATGGCAGGGGAAGATTCACCCCTCCACTTT CASSMAGEDSPLHF
TRBJ2-2 TRBV30 . TRBD2 TGTGCCTGGACCGGACTAGCGGGGGGTACCGGGGAGCTGTTTTTT CAWTGLAGGTGELFF
TRBJ2-5 TRBV10-3 . TRBD1 TGTGCCATCAGTGAGGCAGGGGGCGGGGAGACCCAGTACTTC CAISEAGGGETQYF
TRBJ1-6 TRBV6-5 . . TGTGCCAGCCAGGATGGCTCCTATAATTCACCCCTCCACTTT CASQDGSYNSPLHF
TRBJ2-7 TRBV28 . TRBD1 TGTGCCAGCGAAGCCCGAGGCGGGACAGGATCCTACGAGCAGTACTTC CASEARGGTGSYEQYF
TRBJ2-1 TRBV6-4 few TRBD1 TGTGCCAGCAGTGACCCAGGGGGTGGGAATGAGCAGTTCTTC CASSDPGGGNEQFF
TRBJ1-2 TRBV6-5 . TRBD1 TGTGCCAGCAGTACGGGACAGGTGAACTATGGCTACACCTTC CASSTGQVNYGYTF
TRBJ2-3 TRBV5-1 . . TGCGCCAGCAGCTTGGCCGCAGGGTCAGATACGCAGTATTTT CASSLAAGSDTQYF
TRBJ2-7 TRBV7-2 . . TGTGCCAGCAGCCTTAAATACGAGCAGTACTTC CASSLKYEQYF
TRBJ2-6 TRBV27 . TRBD1 TGTGCCAGCACCACACAGGGGTTCAACTCTGGGGCCAACGTCCTGACTTTC CASTTQGFNSGANVLTF
TRBJ2-5 TRBV19 . . TGTGCCAGTAGCCAGACTGTTCAAGAGACCCAGTACTTC CASSQTVQETQYF
TRBJ1-1 TRBV15 . . TGTGCCACCAGATATCAGACAGATGGGTACACTGAAGCTTTCTTT CATRYQTDGYTEAFF
TRBJ2-5 TRBV5-1 . TRBD2 TGCGCCAGCAGCTTGAGCCCTAGCGGGGAAGAGACCCAGTACTTC CASSLSPSGEETQYF
TRBJ1-5 TRBV6-1 few TRBD1 TGTGCCAGCAGTGAGAACAGGGGTGATCAGCCCCAGCATTTT CASSENRGDQPQHF
TRBJ2-2 TRBV9 . TRBD2 TGTGCCAGCAGCCCCCGGACTAGCCCCGGGGAGCTGTTTTTT CASSPRTSPGELFF
TRBJ2-7 TRBV6-1 . TRBD2 TGTGCCAGCAGTAAAGGACTAGCGGGAGCCGGCTCCTACGAGCAGTACTTC CASSKGLAGAGSYEQYF
TRBJ1-4 TRBV19 . TRBD1 TGTGCCAGTAGCCGGACAGGGGATAGTGAAAAACTGTTTTTT CASSRTGDSEKLFF
TRBJ1-5 TRBV27 few . TGTGCCAGCAGTTTAAGGCTAGGGGGATATCAGCCCCAGCATTTT CASSLRLGGYQPQHF
TRBJ2-2 TRBV5-8 . . TGTGCCAGCAGCTCCACTCCAGGGGCGCGAACCGGGGAGCTGTTTTTT CASSSTPGARTGELFF
TRBJ2-1 TRBV18 . TRBD2 TGTGCCAGCTCACCGATGTCTGCGGGAGAGTGGAATGAGCAGTTCTTC CASSPMSAGEWNEQFF
TRBJ2-3 TRBV6-4 . . TGTGCCAGCAGTGTTGAGCGGATCACAGATACGCAGTATTTT CASSVERITDTQYF